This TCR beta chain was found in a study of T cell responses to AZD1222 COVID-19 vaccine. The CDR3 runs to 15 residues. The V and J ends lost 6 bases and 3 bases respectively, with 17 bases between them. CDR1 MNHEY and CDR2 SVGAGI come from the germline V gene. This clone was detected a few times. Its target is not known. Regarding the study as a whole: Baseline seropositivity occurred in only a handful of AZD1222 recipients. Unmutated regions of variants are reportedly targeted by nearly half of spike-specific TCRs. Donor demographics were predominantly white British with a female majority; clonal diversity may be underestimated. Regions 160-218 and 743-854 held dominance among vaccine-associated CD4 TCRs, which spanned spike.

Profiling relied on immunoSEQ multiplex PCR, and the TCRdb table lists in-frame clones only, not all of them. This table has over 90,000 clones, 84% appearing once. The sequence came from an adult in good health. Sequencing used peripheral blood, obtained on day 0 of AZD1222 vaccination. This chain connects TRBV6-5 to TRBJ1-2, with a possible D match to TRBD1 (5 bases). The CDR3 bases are TGTGCCAGCAGGCGATCAGGGATCCGGGACTATGGCTACACCTTC. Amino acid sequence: CASRRSGIRDYGYTF.